A selection of T cell receptor beta chains follows, all from one sample in a study of blood T cell repertoires in COVID-19. TCRdb keeps only in-frame clones here, not all; method: immunoSEQ multiplex PCR. The sample lists just under 250,000 clones, about 90% occurring once. The sequencing input was peripheral blood. The receptors here all came from a woman under 40 who had recovered from COVID-19. Each CDR3 is given with its conserved first and last residue. Size is stated for part of the rows, as once, few or many counts, or as a class when the clone is expanded.

J gene,clone size,V gene,CDR3 protein
TRBJ2-5,-,TRBV4-2,CASSQDNQETQYF
TRBJ1-2,-,TRBV10-3,CAISGGQINYGYTF
TRBJ1-2,-,TRBV20-1,CSASGGPYGYTF
TRBJ2-2,many,TRBV19,CASSIRGAVAGELFF
TRBJ2-7,once,TRBV27,CASSVGSSYEQYF
TRBJ1-2,-,TRBV18,CASSPDGTGMGYGYTF
TRBJ1-2,-,TRBV7-9,CASSSGNSPRGGTF
TRBJ2-2,-,TRBV10-1,CATGHHPSGNTGELFF
TRBJ1-1,-,TRBV11-1,CASSFKRGRTEAFF
TRBJ2-3,-,TRBV4-3,CASSQVLAGGDTQYF
TRBJ1-1,-,TRBV29-1,CSAMPGPRDTEAFF
TRBJ2-5,-,TRBV7-3,CASSRAAGETQYF
TRBJ1-1,-,TRBV5-6,CASSENPGGSTEAFF
TRBJ1-2,-,TRBV9,CASSVRSQGVDGYTF
TRBJ2-1,-,TRBV18,CASSPPGHIMGNEQFF
TRBJ2-2,-,TRBV6-5,CASKWGAGELFF
TRBJ2-7,-,TRBV2,CASSEGWRGGPEQYF
TRBJ1-2,-,TRBV6-5,CASRETGGNYGYTF
TRBJ1-1,-,TRBV27,CASSFPLPGLLNTEAFF
TRBJ2-1,-,TRBV5-1,CASSATLAGGPLNEQFF
TRBJ1-4,-,TRBV7-2,CASSPHRGDEKLFF
TRBJ2-1,once,TRBV2,CASKQTGGEQFF
TRBJ1-1,-,TRBV7-2,CASSLARVNTEAFF
TRBJ1-1,-,TRBV7-2,CASSSRTGGTEAFF
TRBJ1-2,once,TRBV7-2,CASSFSDRGRYGYTF
TRBJ2-1,-,TRBV18,CASSPLAGGNLYTTNEQFF
TRBJ2-5,-,TRBV29-1,CSVVFGGAASYQETQYF
TRBJ2-7,-,TRBV7-8,CASSAAGTGLGEQYF
TRBJ2-1,-,TRBV11-1,CASSFRTGINEQFF
TRBJ2-7,-,TRBV9,CASSVVVSSYEQYF
TRBJ2-7,-,TRBV29-1,CSVGGQGPYEQYF
TRBJ2-7,-,TRBV6-2/TRBV6-3,CASSYPLGGQVVEQYF
TRBJ2-2,-,TRBV5-1,CASSLTGTALTGELFF
TRBJ1-1,-,TRBV29-1,CSAGTGTGGTEAFF
TRBJ2-5,-,TRBV4-2,CASSPTGGFQETQYF
TRBJ1-3,-,TRBV29-1,CSAGQSSGNTIYF
TRBJ2-6,-,TRBV4-1,CASSPRRLPSGRANVLTF
TRBJ1-1,-,TRBV9,CASSVGQGGTEAFF
TRBJ2-1,-,TRBV3-1/TRBV3-2,CASRLGVGGGHNEQFF
TRBJ1-6,-,TRBV25-1,CASSEKYRGANNSPLHF
TRBJ2-7,-,TRBV29-1,CSVGGTGDLYF
TRBJ2-7,-,TRBV19,CASSISVPGSYEQYF